This TCR beta chain was obtained from a study of shared clonotypes between healthy human individuals. Libraries were prepared by immunoSEQ multiplex PCR; TCRdb keeps only in-frame clonotypes and omits some of them. The table lists some 200,000 clones, approximately 70% of them singletons. Points from the study as a whole: Around 5% was the fraction of naive CD4 clonotypes found shared across four donors. The authors expected sequencing depth to affect clonotype sharing among donors. Generally, estimated richness proved larger in naive subsets than it did in memory subsets.

About this clone itself: What it binds is not known.

CDR1 is LNHDA, CDR2 SQIVND, per germline (reference sequence). V was shortened by 3 bases and J by 4 bases, with 15 bases between the two germline ends. There are 15 residues in the CDR3. The sample consisted of memory CD4+ T cells sorted from blood. Subset denoted: CD45RA-negative fraction. The J gene is TRBJ2-5, the V gene TRBV19, with a tentative D call TRBD2 (6 bases). The receptor was isolated from a man aged 30 to 45 in good health. The DNA of the CDR3 is TGTGCCAGTAGTATGGGACTCACGGTTGGAGAGACCCAGTACTTC. Its protein is CASSMGLTVGETQYF.